Listed below are T cell receptor beta chains from one sample, sequenced in a study of blood T cell repertoires in COVID-19. The method was immunoSEQ multiplex PCR; TCRdb's version includes in-frame clones alone and lacks a portion of them. The repertoire holds around 130,000 clones, with roughly 89% as singletons. Sequencing was done on a sample of peripheral blood. All receptors derive from a man aged 45-60 years with active or convalescent COVID-19. CDR3s include the opening cysteine and the closing phenylalanine or tryptophan. The D gene is left open where the match is weak. Size is stated for part of the rows, as once, few or many counts, or as a class when the clone is expanded.

>.|TRBV15|TRBJ2-7|once
CATSKKAVSEQYF
TGTGCCACCAGCAAAAAAGCGGTCTCCGAGCAGTACTTC
>TRBD1|TRBV7-9|TRBJ1-1|few
CASSSDRGMNTEAFF
TGTGCCAGCAGCTCGGACAGGGGAATGAACACTGAAGCTTTCTTT
>TRBD2|TRBV27|TRBJ2-3|.
CASSPRTSGVNTDTQYF
TGTGCCAGCAGTCCCCGGACTAGCGGGGTGAACACAGATACGCAGTATTTT
>.|TRBV28|TRBJ1-4|.
CASSTGTRIINEKLFF
TGTGCCAGCAGCACAGGGACACGAATTATTAATGAAAAACTGTTTTTT
>.|TRBV3-1/TRBV3-2|TRBJ1-5|.
CASSQDLGEGGPQHF
TGTGCCAGCAGCCAAGATTTGGGAGAAGGAGGGCCCCAGCATTTT
>TRBD1|TRBV25-1|TRBJ1-1|.
CASSEGQGRRGNTEAFF
TGTGCCAGCAGTGAGGGACAGGGACGGAGAGGGAACACTGAAGCTTTCTTT
>TRBD1|TRBV7-6|TRBJ1-6|.
CASSLTPSGQDNSPLHF
TGTGCCAGCAGCTTAACCCCCTCGGGACAGGATAATTCACCCCTCCACTTT
>TRBD2|TRBV30|TRBJ2-3|.
CAYRTSGNTDTQYF
TGTGCCTATCGGACTAGCGGTAACACAGATACGCAGTATTTT
>.|TRBV5-5|TRBJ1-5|once
CASSLLWRVGQPQHF
TGTGCCAGCAGCTTGTTATGGAGGGTCGGTCAGCCCCAGCATTTT
>.|TRBV29-1|TRBJ2-7|.
CSVGLGEAGQYF
TGCAGCGTTGGCCTTGGGGAGGCGGGGCAGTACTTC
>.|TRBV18|TRBJ2-7|.
CASSPSQGYYEQYF
TGTGCCAGCTCACCGAGTCAGGGGTACTACGAGCAGTACTTC
>.|TRBV10-1|TRBJ1-1|once
CASSESRVNTEAFF
TGCGCCAGCAGTGAGTCCCGAGTGAACACTGAAGCTTTCTTT
>TRBD2|TRBV4-1|TRBJ2-7|.
CASSPPGVAGGFEQYF
TGCGCCAGCAGCCCACCTGGGGTTGCGGGAGGTTTCGAGCAGTACTTC
>TRBD1|TRBV11-2|TRBJ1-1|.
CASSQDRVNTEAFF
TGTGCCAGCAGCCAAGACAGGGTAAACACTGAAGCTTTCTTT
>TRBD2|TRBV3-1/TRBV3-2|TRBJ2-3|.
CASSQAGLAGGGRQYF
TGTGCCAGCAGCCAAGCTGGACTAGCGGGAGGCGGGAGGCAGTATTTT
>.|TRBV7-6|TRBJ2-1|.
CASSFRGGSLDEQFF
TGTGCCAGCAGCTTTCGCGGGGGCTCTTTGGATGAGCAGTTCTTC
>TRBD1|TRBV29-1|TRBJ1-5|.
CSVRTGADSNQPQHF
TGCAGCGTTAGAACAGGGGCCGATAGCAATCAGCCCCAGCATTTT
>.|TRBV10-3|TRBJ2-7|.
CAISESGIGEQYF
TGTGCCATCAGTGAGTCCGGGATCGGCGAGCAGTACTTC
>TRBD2|TRBV11-3|TRBJ2-6|.
CASSKGLAGDGANVLTF
TGTGCCAGCAGCAAGGGACTAGCGGGCGATGGGGCCAACGTCCTGACTTTC
>.|TRBV6-4|TRBJ2-3|.
CASGASGTDTQYF
TGTGCCAGCGGGGCTAGCGGCACAGATACGCAGTATTTT
>.|TRBV4-1|TRBJ2-3|.
CASSPYRERTDTQYF
TGCGCCAGCAGCCCGTACAGGGAACGCACAGATACGCAGTATTTT
>TRBD1|TRBV5-1|TRBJ1-6|.
CASSYGQGGNSPLHF
TGCGCCAGCAGCTACGGACAGGGGGGTAATTCACCCCTCCACTTT
>.|TRBV25-1|TRBJ1-6|once
CASTLGEFDSPLHF
TGTGCCAGCACGCTAGGGGAATTTGATTCACCCCTCCACTTT
>TRBD2|TRBV6-1|TRBJ2-1|.
CASRYSGGQSNEQFF
TGTGCCAGCAGATATAGCGGGGGGCAAAGCAATGAGCAGTTCTTC
>TRBD1|TRBV3-1/TRBV3-2|TRBJ1-5|.
CASSQEFDDRGLGNQPQHF
TGTGCCAGCAGCCAAGAATTTGATGACAGGGGGCTTGGCAATCAGCCCCAGCATTTT
>TRBD1|TRBV5-4|TRBJ2-2|.
CASSWDRRPNTGELFF
TGTGCCAGCAGCTGGGACAGGCGACCGAACACCGGGGAGCTGTTTTTT
>TRBD1|TRBV19|TRBJ2-1|.
CASTPGQGAFSSYNEQFF
TGTGCCAGTACCCCGGGACAGGGGGCCTTTAGCTCCTACAATGAGCAGTTCTTC
>.|TRBV3-1/TRBV3-2|TRBJ2-2|.
CASSHVGQGIGELFF
TGTGCCAGCAGCCATGTGGGGCAGGGGATAGGCGAGCTGTTTTTT
>.|TRBV25-1|TRBJ1-6|once
CASSVTGSSPLHF
TGTGCCAGCAGTGTCACAGGGTCTTCACCCCTCCACTTT
>TRBD1|TRBV29-1|TRBJ2-1|once
CSVLVGTAGYNEQFF
TGCAGCGTGCTGGTCGGGACAGCCGGTTACAATGAGCAGTTCTTC
>.|TRBV25-1|TRBJ2-5|.
CASSEGLKETQYF
TGTGCCAGCAGTGAAGGACTAAAAGAGACCCAGTACTTC
>.|TRBV11-3|TRBJ1-1|.
CASRLCPPVLNTEAFF
TGTGCCAGCAGATTATGTCCCCCGGTCCTAAACACTGAAGCTTTCTTT
>TRBD1|TRBV5-8|TRBJ2-3|.
CASHKTGSPTDTQYF
TGTGCCAGTCATAAGACAGGGTCCCCCACAGATACGCAGTATTTT
>TRBD1|TRBV5-1|TRBJ1-5|.
CASSLGQGASQPQHF
TGCGCCAGCAGCTTGGGGCAGGGGGCTTCTCAGCCCCAGCATTTT
>.|TRBV6-5|TRBJ1-3|.
CASSYGTGSGNTIYF
TGTGCCAGCAGCTACGGTACAGGGTCCGGAAACACCATATATTTT
>TRBD2|TRBV28|TRBJ2-1|.
CASSFAGVGEQFF
TGTGCCAGCAGTTTTGCGGGAGTAGGTGAGCAGTTCTTC